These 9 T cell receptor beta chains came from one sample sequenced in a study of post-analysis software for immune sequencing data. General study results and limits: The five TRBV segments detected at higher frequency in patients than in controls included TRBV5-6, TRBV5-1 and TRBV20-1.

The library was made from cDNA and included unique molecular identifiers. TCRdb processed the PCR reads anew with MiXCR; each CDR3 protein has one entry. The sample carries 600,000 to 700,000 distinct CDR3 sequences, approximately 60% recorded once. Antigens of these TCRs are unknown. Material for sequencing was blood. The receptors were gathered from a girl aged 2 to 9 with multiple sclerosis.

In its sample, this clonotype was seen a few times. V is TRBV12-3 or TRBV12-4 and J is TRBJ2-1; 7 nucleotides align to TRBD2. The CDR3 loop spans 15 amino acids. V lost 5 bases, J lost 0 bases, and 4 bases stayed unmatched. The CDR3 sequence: CASSQAGSSYNEQFF. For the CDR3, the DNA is TGTGCCAGCAGTCAAGCGGGAAGCTCCTACAATGAGCAGTTCTTC.

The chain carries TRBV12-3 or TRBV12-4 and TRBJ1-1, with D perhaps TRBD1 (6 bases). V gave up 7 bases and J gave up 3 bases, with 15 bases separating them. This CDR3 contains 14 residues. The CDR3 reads CASTQQGGDTEAFF. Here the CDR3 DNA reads TGTGCCAGCACCCAACAGGGAGGGGACACTGAAGCTTTCTTT.

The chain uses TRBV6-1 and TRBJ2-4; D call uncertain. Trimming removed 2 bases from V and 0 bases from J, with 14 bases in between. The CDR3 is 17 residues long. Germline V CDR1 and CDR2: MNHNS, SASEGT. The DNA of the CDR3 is TGTGCCAGCAGTGAATATGCGGTCGGTCTAGCCAAAAACATTCAGTACTTC. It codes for CASSEYAVGLAKNIQYF.

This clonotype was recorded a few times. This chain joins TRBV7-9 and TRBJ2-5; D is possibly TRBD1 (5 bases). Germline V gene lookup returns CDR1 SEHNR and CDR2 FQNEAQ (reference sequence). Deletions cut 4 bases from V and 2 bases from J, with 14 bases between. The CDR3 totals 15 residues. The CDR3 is CASSSQGHVQETQYF. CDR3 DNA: TGTGCCAGCAGCTCCCAGGGCCATGTTCAAGAGACCCAGTACTTC.

Here the CDR3 reads CASSIAPGTTNRETQYF. CDR3 nucleotides: TGTGCCAGCAGCATAGCCCCCGGGACTACCAACCGTGAGACCCAGTACTTC. This sequence joins TRBV5-5 and TRBJ2-5; 7 positions agree with TRBD2. J was trimmed by 5 bases and V by 4 bases; bases with no gene match: 17. The CDR3 totals 17 residues. Germline V gene sequence: CDR1 SGHKS, CDR2 YYEKEE (reference sequence). The full variable domain, in which reference TRBV5-5 and TRBJ2-5 provide the parts outside the CDR3, is DAGVTQSPTHLIKTRGQQVTLRCSPISGHKSVSWYQQVLGQGPQFIFQYYEKEERGRGNFPDRFSARQFPNYSSELNVNALLLGDSALYLCASSIAPGTTNRETQYFGPGTRLLVL.

In DNA form, the CDR3 reads TGCGCCAGCAGCTTGGATTGGACAGGGGATGGCTACACCTTC. Amino acids: CASSLDWTGDGYTF. The chain has TRBV5-1 and TRBJ1-2, with 9 bases matching TRBD1. V was clipped by 0 bases and J by 6 bases; unmatched bases: 3. The CDR3 loop spans 14 amino acids. Germline V gives CDR1 SGHRS, CDR2 YFSETQ.

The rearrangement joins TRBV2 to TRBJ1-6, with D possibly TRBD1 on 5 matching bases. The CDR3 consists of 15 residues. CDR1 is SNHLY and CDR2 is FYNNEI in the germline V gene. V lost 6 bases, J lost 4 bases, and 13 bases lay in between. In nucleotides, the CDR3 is TGTGCCAGCAGAGCCGGGACGGCGTATAATTCACCCCTCCACTTT. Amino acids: CASRAGTAYNSPLHF.

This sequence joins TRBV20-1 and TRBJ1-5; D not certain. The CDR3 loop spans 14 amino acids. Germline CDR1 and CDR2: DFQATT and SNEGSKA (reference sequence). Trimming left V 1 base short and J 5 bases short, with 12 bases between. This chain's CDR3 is CSARAWQEDQPQHF. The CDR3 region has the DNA TGCAGTGCTAGAGCGTGGCAGGAGGATCAGCCCCAGCATTTT.

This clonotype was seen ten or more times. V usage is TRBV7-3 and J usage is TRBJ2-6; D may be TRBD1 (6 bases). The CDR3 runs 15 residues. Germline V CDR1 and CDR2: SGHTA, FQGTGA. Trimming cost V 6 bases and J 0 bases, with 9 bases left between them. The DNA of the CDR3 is TGTGCCAGCAGACAGGGTTCCTCTGGGGCCAACGTCCTGACTTTC. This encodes CASRQGSSGANVLTF.